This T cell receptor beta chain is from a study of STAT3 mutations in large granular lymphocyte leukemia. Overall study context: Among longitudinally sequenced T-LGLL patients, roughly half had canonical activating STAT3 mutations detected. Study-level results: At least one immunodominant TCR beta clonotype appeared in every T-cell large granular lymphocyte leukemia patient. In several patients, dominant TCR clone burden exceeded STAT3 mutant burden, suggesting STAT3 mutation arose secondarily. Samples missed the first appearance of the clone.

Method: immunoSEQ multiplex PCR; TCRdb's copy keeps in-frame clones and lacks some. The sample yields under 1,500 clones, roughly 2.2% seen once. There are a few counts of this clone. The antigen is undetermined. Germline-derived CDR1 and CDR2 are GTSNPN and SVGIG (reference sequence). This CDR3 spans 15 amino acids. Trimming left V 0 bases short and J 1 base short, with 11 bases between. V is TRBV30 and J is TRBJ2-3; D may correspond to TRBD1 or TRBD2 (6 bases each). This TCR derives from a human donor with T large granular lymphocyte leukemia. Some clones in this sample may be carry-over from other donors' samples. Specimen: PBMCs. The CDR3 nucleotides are TGTGCCTGGAGTGTGGGGGGCCTCGGCACAGATACGCAGTATTTT. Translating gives CAWSVGGLGTDTQYF.